This T cell receptor (beta chain) was retrieved from a study of cytomegalovirus exposure and HLA in healthy donors. On the study more broadly: For the roughly 400 genotyped donors, roughly 81% fell within the Caucasian-associated ancestry cluster.

The germline CDR1 and CDR2 sequences are SEHNR and FQNEAQ (reference sequence). The CDR3 is 16 amino acids. V was clipped by 5 bases and J by 1 base; unmatched bases: 8. A remark on this clone: Antigen: not known.

Study-level findings and limits: Presence/absence analyses took donor sequencing depth as roughly uniform.

Primers included in the PCR were 60 Vbeta and 13 Jbeta primers. Some clones are missing from TCRdb's copy, which holds only in-frame ones; the method was immunoSEQ multiplex PCR. There are some 160,000 clones in the sample, with under 2.5% held by the top ten. The sequence derives from a man under 40 in good health and CMV-seronegative. The sequenced material came from PBMCs. The chain couples TRBV7-9 to TRBJ2-5; 9 nucleotides match TRBD2. CDR3 DNA sequence: TGTGCCAGCAGCCCTCTATCACTAGCGGGCCAAGAGACCCAGTACTTC. Protein: CASSPLSLAGQETQYF.